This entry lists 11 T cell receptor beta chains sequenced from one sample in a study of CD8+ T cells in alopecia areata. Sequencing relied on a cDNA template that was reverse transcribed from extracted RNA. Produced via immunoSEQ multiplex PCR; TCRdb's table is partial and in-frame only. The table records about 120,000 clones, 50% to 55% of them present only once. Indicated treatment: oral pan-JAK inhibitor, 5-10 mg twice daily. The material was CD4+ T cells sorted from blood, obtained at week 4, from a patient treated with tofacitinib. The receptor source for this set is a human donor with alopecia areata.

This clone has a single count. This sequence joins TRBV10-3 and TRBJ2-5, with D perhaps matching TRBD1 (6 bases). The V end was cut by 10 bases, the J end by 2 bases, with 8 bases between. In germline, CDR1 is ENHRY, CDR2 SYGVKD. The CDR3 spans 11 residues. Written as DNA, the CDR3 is TGTGCCAGCGGACAGCAAGAGACCCAGTACTTC. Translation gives CASGQQETQYF.

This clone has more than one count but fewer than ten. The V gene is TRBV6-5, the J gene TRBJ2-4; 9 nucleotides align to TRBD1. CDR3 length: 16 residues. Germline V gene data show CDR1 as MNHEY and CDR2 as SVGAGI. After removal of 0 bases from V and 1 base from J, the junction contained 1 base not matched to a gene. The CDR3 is CASSYSGTGAKNIQYF. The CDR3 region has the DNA TGTGCCAGCAGTTACTCAGGGACAGGGGCCAAAAACATTCAGTACTTC.

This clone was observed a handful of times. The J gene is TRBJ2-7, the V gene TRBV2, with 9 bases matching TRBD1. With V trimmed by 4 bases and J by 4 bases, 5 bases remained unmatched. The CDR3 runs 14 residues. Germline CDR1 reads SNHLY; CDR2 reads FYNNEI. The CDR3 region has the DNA TGTGCCAGCAGTGCCGGGACAGGGATTTACGAGCAGTACTTC. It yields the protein CASSAGTGIYEQYF.

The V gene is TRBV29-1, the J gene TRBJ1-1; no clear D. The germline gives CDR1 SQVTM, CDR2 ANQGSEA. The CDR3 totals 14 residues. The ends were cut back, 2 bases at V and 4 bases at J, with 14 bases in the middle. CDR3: CSVEKRLGGTEAFF. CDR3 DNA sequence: TGCAGCGTTGAAAAGCGTCTCGGTGGCACTGAAGCTTTCTTT.

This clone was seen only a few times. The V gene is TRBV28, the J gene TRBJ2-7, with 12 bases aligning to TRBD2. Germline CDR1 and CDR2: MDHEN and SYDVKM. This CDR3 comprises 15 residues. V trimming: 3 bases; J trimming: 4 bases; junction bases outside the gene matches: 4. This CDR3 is CASSFRGTSGYEQYF. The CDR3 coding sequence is TGTGCCAGCAGTTTTCGTGGGACTAGCGGGTACGAGCAGTACTTC.

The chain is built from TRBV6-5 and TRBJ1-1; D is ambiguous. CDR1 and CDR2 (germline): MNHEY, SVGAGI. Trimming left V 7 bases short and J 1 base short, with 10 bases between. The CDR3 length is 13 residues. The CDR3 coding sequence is TGTGCCAGCACACCACGGCGGAACACTGAAGCTTTCTTT. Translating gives CASTPRRNTEAFF.

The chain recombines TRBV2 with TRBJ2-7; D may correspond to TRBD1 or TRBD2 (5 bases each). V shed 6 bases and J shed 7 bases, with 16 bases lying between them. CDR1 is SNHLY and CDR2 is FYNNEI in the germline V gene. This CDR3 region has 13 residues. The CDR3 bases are TGTGCCAGCAGAGGGACGCGGCCCAGAGAGCAGTACTTC. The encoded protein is CASRGTRPREQYF.

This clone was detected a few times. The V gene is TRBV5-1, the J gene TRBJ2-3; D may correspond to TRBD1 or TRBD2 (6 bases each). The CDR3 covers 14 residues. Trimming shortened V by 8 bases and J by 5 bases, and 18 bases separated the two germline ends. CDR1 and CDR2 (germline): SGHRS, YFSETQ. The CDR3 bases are TGCGCCAGTTCATTCTGGGGGGCGGAAGATACGCAGTATTTT. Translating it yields CASSFWGAEDTQYF.

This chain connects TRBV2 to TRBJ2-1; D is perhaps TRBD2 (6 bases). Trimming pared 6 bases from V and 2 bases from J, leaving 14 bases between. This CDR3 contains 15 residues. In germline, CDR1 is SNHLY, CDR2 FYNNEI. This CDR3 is CASSETSKTYNEQFF. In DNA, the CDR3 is TGTGCCAGCAGCGAGACTAGTAAGACCTACAATGAGCAGTTCTTC.

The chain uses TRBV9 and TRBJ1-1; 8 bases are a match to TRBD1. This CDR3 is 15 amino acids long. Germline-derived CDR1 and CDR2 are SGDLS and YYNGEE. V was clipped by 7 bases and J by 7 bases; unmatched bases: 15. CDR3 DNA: TGTGCCAGCTCCGGGGGGGCAGGGGGCTGGAGTGAAGCTTTCTTT. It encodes CASSGGAGGWSEAFF.

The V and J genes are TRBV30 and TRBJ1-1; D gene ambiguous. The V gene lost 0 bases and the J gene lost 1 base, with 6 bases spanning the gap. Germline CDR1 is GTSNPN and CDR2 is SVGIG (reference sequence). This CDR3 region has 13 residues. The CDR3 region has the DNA TGTGCCTGGAGTGTGAAAGCGAACACTGAAGCTTTCTTT. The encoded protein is CAWSVKANTEAFF. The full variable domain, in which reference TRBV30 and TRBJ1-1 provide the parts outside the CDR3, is SQTIHQWPATLVQPVGSPLSLECTVEGTSNPNLYWYRQAAGRGLQLLFYSVGIGQISSEVPQNLSASRPQDRQFILSSKKLLLSDSGFYLCAWSVKANTEAFFGQGTRLTVV.